The rows below give T cell receptor beta chains drawn from one sample of a study of blood T cells in healthy people across ages. In TCRdb, the 5' RACE reads were re-called with MiXCR into one record per CDR3 protein. The sample yields over 1,500,000 distinct CDR3 sequences, roughly 43% seen once. Sequencing used blood. Every receptor here comes from a human donor in good health. The CDR3 runs from the conserved cysteine through the conserved F or W. A D gene is named only where the DNA matches it firmly. Size is omitted from some rows. Given values are once, few, many or a class for expanded clones.

size,V,D,J,CDR3,DNA
-,TRBV29-1,-,TRBJ2-6,CSAVGAGFSGANVLTF,TGCAGCGCCGTAGGGGCTGGTTTCTCTGGGGCCAACGTCCTGACTTTC
few,TRBV12-3/TRBV12-4,-,TRBJ2-7,CASRSMGAYEQYF,TGTGCCAGCCGATCCATGGGGGCCTACGAGCAGTACTTC
-,TRBV29-1,TRBD1,TRBJ1-1,CSGKGQVEVEAPPQAFF,TGCAGCGGAAAGGGACAGGTCGAAGTCGAGGCCCCTCCTCAAGCTTTCTTT
once,TRBV7-9,-,TRBJ1-1,CSINPNMNTEAFF,TGTTCCATCAACCCGAATATGAACACTGAAGCTTTCTTT
-,TRBV4-1,TRBD1,TRBJ1-6,CASSQEGQGSSPLHF,TGCGCCAGCAGCCAAGAGGGACAGGGGAGTTCACCCCTCCACTTT
many,TRBV28,TRBD1,TRBJ2-7,CASRVTGPYEQYF,TGTGCCAGCAGGGTGACAGGGCCCTACGAGCAGTACTTC
few,TRBV3-1,-,TRBJ2-7,CASGQFALKGVYEQYF,TGTGCCAGCGGCCAATTTGCCCTAAAGGGGGTCTACGAGCAGTACTTC
-,TRBV6-1,-,TRBJ2-7,CASSEVTGWPFYEQYF,TGTGCCAGCAGTGAAGTAACAGGGTGGCCTTTCTACGAGCAGTACTTC
few,TRBV4-2,TRBD2,TRBJ2-3,CASSQDLAGGPLTTDTQYF,TGTGCCAGCAGCCAAGATCTAGCGGGGGGGCCCCTAACCACAGATACGCAGTATTTT
-,TRBV24-1,TRBD2,TRBJ2-1,CATSESGTRANEQFF,TGTGCCACCAGTGAGTCCGGGACTAGGGCCAATGAGCAGTTCTTC
many,TRBV29-1,TRBD1,TRBJ1-5,CSATDRSIQHF,TGCAGCGCCACGGACAGGTCCATCCAGCATTTT
few,TRBV7-2,-,TRBJ2-7,CASTVLGEQYF,TGTGCCAGCACCGTCCTCGGCGAGCAGTACTTC
-,TRBV6-5,-,TRBJ2-3,CASRGPSTDAQYF,TGTGCCAGCAGGGGGCCCTCCACAGATGCGCAGTATTTT
-,TRBV6-1,-,TRBJ1-2,CASSPWVGGPYGYTF,TGTGCCAGCAGTCCCTGGGTCGGAGGGCCTTATGGCTACACCTTC
-,TRBV4-3,TRBD1,TRBJ1-2,CASSQVGTGFYGYTF,TGCGCCAGCAGCCAAGTTGGGACAGGGTTCTATGGCTACACCTTC
-,TRBV12-3/TRBV12-4,-,TRBJ1-1,CASRTDRNTEAFF,TGTGCCAGCAGAACGGACAGGAACACTGAAGCTTTCTTT
few,TRBV12-3/TRBV12-4,TRBD2,TRBJ2-3,CAGRWTSGTDTQYF,TGTGCCGGCAGGTGGACTAGCGGCACAGATACGCAGTATTTT
-,TRBV20-1,-,TRBJ2-7,CSARDPGQNSYEQYF,TGCAGTGCTAGGGACCCCGGACAGAACTCCTACGAGCAGTACTTC
-,TRBV7-2,-,TRBJ1-2,CASSAGYRANYGYTF,TGTGCCAGCAGCGCCGGTTACCGGGCTAACTATGGCTACACCTTC
-,TRBV14,TRBD1,TRBJ2-2,CASSQIPWTGGFTGELFF,TGTGCCAGCAGCCAAATCCCGTGGACAGGGGGCTTCACCGGGGAGCTGTTTTTT
few,TRBV28,-,TRBJ1-2,CASSLIGRSYGYTF,TGTGCCAGCAGCCTCATAGGCAGGAGCTATGGCTACACCTTC
few,TRBV7-2,-,TRBJ2-3,CASSRASREDTQYF,TGTGCCAGCAGTCGAGCCTCTCGAGAGGATACGCAGTATTTT
-,TRBV7-9,TRBD2,TRBJ2-4,CASSSTSLHEQYF,TGTGCCAGCAGTTCGACTAGCCTACATGAGCAGTACTTC
-,TRBV29-1,-,TRBJ1-2,CSVEALANYGYTF,TGCAGCGTTGAAGCCTTAGCTAACTATGGCTACACCTTC
-,TRBV29-1,TRBD2,TRBJ2-3,CSVQAGGTDTQYF,TGCAGCGTTCAAGCGGGAGGGACGGATACGCAGTATTTT
few,TRBV3-1,-,TRBJ2-1,CASSQMIGLNEQFF,TGTGCCAGCAGCCAAATGATCGGTTTGAATGAGCAGTTCTTC
-,TRBV2,TRBD2,TRBJ2-7,CASSRRSVGTRVYEQYF,TGTGCCAGCAGTCGAAGAAGTGTTGGGACTAGGGTGTACGAGCAGTACTTC
few,TRBV12-3/TRBV12-4,-,TRBJ2-3,CASYPGQSPDTQYF,TGTGCCAGCTACCCGGGTCAGTCCCCAGATACGCAGTATTTT
-,TRBV18,-,TRBJ2-7,CASSPKASYEQYF,TGTGCCAGCTCCCCTAAGGCCTCCTACGAGCAGTACTTC
-,TRBV20-1,-,TRBJ2-3,CSARFSEAGSTDTQYF,TGCAGTGCTAGATTTTCTGAGGCAGGGAGCACAGATACGCAGTATTTT
-,TRBV11-2,-,TRBJ2-2,CASGEPYTGELFF,TGTGCCAGCGGGGAACCTTACACCGGGGAGCTGTTTTTT
-,TRBV29-1,TRBD2,TRBJ2-7,CSVREVAGYEQYF,TGCAGCGTCCGCGAGGTAGCGGGTTACGAGCAGTACTTC
once,TRBV6-6,-,TRBJ1-4,CASSYSGRDRLEEKLFF,TGTGCCAGCAGTTACTCGGGGAGGGATCGATTAGAGGAAAAACTGTTTTTT
-,TRBV18,-,TRBJ1-1,CASSQERGEYTEAFF,TGTGCCAGCTCACAGGAGAGGGGAGAGTACACTGAAGCTTTCTTT
-,TRBV5-1,-,TRBJ2-1,CASSLGTAGVNEQFF,TGCGCCAGCAGCTTGGGGACGGCAGGAGTCAATGAGCAGTTCTTC
-,TRBV4-2,TRBD2,TRBJ2-1,CASSQGSPGLDGGNEQFF,TGTGCCAGCAGCCAGGGCTCACCGGGACTAGACGGGGGCAATGAGCAGTTCTTC
-,TRBV7-9,-,TRBJ2-3,CASSLSGVSYDTQYF,TGTGCCAGCAGCTTATCTGGGGTTTCCTACGATACGCAGTATTTT
-,TRBV15,-,TRBJ2-1,CATSRYDGTNEQFF,TGTGCCACCAGCAGGTATGACGGGACCAATGAGCAGTTCTTC